This T cell receptor beta chain was identified in a study of blood T cell repertoires in COVID-19. About the research overall: Some COVID-19 samples were acute and others convalescent; all came from the United States, Italy and Spain. Sources were T cells, B-cell-depleted T cells, or PBMCs; the material itself was cDNA or gDNA.

The Seattle site enrolled patients during active infection and followed them longitudinally. Per the study methods: Counts of nucleated cells, estimated from reference gene primer amplification, were obtained. The protocol was immunoSEQ multiplex PCR, while the TCRdb copy is restricted to in-frame clones and leaves out a portion. Clone size and V and J calls were adopted from that table, with D and trimming inferred from the DNA. The sample contains around 400,000 clones, 87% of which appear only once. This CDR3 contains 19 residues. Trimming left V 2 bases short and J 3 bases short, with 22 bases between. Germline CDR1 and CDR2: SGHTA and FQGNSA.

This chain joins TRBV7-2 and TRBJ2-2; tentatively, D is TRBD1 (5 bases). The source of this sequence is a woman aged 30 to 39 with COVID-19, enrolled during active disease. Sequencing was done on a sample of peripheral blood. The CDR3, as DNA: TGTGCCAGCAGCTTAAAGGGGCCGTCGGTGGGCCCCCACACCGGGGAGCTGTTTTTT. Protein sequence: CASSLKGPSVGPHTGELFF.